Following are 2 T cell receptor beta chains from one sample sequenced in a study of blood T cell repertoires in COVID-19. Assay: immunoSEQ multiplex PCR; the TCRdb copy retains only in-frame clones and omits some. Of more than 95,000 clones listed, over 75% are singletons. Material: peripheral blood. The receptor set was obtained from a man aged 30 to 39 with COVID-19, enrolled during active disease.

This chain joins TRBV13 and TRBJ1-2, with 9 positions matching TRBD1. V was pared by 9 bases and J by 7 bases, with 6 bases of the junction left unmatched. Germline CDR1 PRHDT, CDR2 FYEKMQ (reference sequence). The CDR3 is 12 amino acids. The CDR3 loop is CARGGTGSGYTF. CDR3 sequence (DNA): TGTGCCAGGGGAGGGACAGGGTCTGGCTACACCTTC.

V is TRBV6-6 and J is TRBJ2-4, with a tentative D call TRBD2 (7 bases). V lost 2 bases, J lost 7 bases, and 15 bases lay in between. CDR3 size: 15 residues. Germline V lookup: CDR1 MNHNY, CDR2 SVGAGI (reference sequence). In DNA form, the CDR3 reads TGTGCCAGCAGTTACCCAACTAGGGGGGGGAACATTCAGTACTTC. Protein product: CASSYPTRGGNIQYF.